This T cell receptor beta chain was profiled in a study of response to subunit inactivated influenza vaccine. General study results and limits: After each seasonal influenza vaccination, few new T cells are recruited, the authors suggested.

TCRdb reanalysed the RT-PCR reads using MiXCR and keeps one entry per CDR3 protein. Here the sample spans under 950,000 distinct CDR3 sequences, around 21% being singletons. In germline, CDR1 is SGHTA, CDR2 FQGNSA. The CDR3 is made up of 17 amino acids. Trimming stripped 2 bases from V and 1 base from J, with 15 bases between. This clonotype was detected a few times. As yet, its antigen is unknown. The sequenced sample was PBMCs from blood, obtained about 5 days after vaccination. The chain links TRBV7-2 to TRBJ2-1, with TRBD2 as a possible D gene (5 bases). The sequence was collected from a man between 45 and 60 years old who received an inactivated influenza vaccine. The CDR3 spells CASSLRVSRGSYNEQFF. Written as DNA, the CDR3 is TGTGCCAGCAGCTTAAGGGTTAGCCGGGGATCCTACAATGAGCAGTTCTTC.